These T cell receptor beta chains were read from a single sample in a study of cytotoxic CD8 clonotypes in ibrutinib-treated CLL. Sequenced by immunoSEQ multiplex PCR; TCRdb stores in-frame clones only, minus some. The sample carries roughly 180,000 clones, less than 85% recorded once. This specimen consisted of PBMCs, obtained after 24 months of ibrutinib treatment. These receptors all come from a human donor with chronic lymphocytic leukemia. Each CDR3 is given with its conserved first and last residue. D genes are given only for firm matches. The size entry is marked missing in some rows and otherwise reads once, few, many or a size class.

CDR3nt: TGTGCCAGCAGTTACTCGAATCAAGGCCCGTCGGAGCAGTTCTTC; CDR3aa: CASSYSNQGPSEQFF; d_gene: NA; v_gene: TRBV6-5; j_gene: TRBJ2-1; abundance: NA
CDR3nt: TGTGCCAGCAGTCCCCTGCGAGACAGGGGGAAAGGCTACGAGCAGTACTTC; CDR3aa: CASSPLRDRGKGYEQYF; d_gene: TRBD1; v_gene: TRBV27; j_gene: TRBJ2-7; abundance: NA
CDR3nt: TGTGCCAGCACCGTGGGGTGGAACACTGAAGCTTTCTTT; CDR3aa: CASTVGWNTEAFF; d_gene: NA; v_gene: TRBV5-5; j_gene: TRBJ1-1; abundance: NA
CDR3nt: TGTGCCTGGCATCGGGACAGACCCTATGGCTACACCTTC; CDR3aa: CAWHRDRPYGYTF; d_gene: TRBD1; v_gene: TRBV30; j_gene: TRBJ1-2; abundance: many
CDR3nt: TGTGCCAGCAGCCCGGGACAGAACTACGAGCAGTACTTC; CDR3aa: CASSPGQNYEQYF; d_gene: TRBD1; v_gene: TRBV27; j_gene: TRBJ2-7; abundance: NA
CDR3nt: TGTGCCAGTAGTATGGACAGGCCCAATCAGCCCCAGCATTTT; CDR3aa: CASSMDRPNQPQHF; d_gene: TRBD1; v_gene: TRBV19; j_gene: TRBJ1-5; abundance: NA
CDR3nt: TGTGCCAGCAGCAAAAAATTGAGGGACTCCGGTTACAATGAGCAGTTCTTC; CDR3aa: CASSKKLRDSGYNEQFF; d_gene: NA; v_gene: TRBV21-1; j_gene: TRBJ2-1; abundance: NA
CDR3nt: TGTGCCAGCAGCTTAGAGGTCTCCAACGAGCAGTACTTC; CDR3aa: CASSLEVSNEQYF; d_gene: NA; v_gene: TRBV11-2; j_gene: TRBJ2-7; abundance: NA
CDR3nt: TGTGCCAGCAGTACACAGGGGCCGGCTGAAGCTTTCTTT; CDR3aa: CASSTQGPAEAFF; d_gene: TRBD1; v_gene: TRBV28; j_gene: TRBJ1-1; abundance: NA
CDR3nt: TGTGCCATAAAGGGTAACACTGAAGCTTTCTTT; CDR3aa: CAIKGNTEAFF; d_gene: NA; v_gene: TRBV10-3; j_gene: TRBJ1-1; abundance: NA
CDR3nt: TGTGCCAGCAGCTTAACAGAGAACACTGAAGCTTTCTTT; CDR3aa: CASSLTENTEAFF; d_gene: NA; v_gene: TRBV7-9; j_gene: TRBJ1-1; abundance: NA
CDR3nt: TGTGCCAGCTCACCAGTGGACAGGGGAAACACCATATATTTT; CDR3aa: CASSPVDRGNTIYF; d_gene: TRBD1; v_gene: TRBV18; j_gene: TRBJ1-3; abundance: NA
CDR3nt: TGTGCTTCGACTAGCGGGAATCGGTACGAGCAGTACTTC; CDR3aa: CASTSGNRYEQYF; d_gene: TRBD2; v_gene: TRBV28; j_gene: TRBJ2-7; abundance: NA
CDR3nt: TGCGCCAGCAGCCTACTAGCGGGGGGGCCAGATACGCAGTATTTT; CDR3aa: CASSLLAGGPDTQYF; d_gene: TRBD2; v_gene: TRBV4-1; j_gene: TRBJ2-3; abundance: NA
CDR3nt: TGTGCCAGCAGGAGGAGCGGAAGCTACGAGCAGTACTTC; CDR3aa: CASRRSGSYEQYF; d_gene: NA; v_gene: TRBV7-9; j_gene: TRBJ2-7; abundance: NA
CDR3nt: TGCGCCAGCAGCTTGGGTCCAGCGGGGGGTCAAGAGACCCAGTACTTC; CDR3aa: CASSLGPAGGQETQYF; d_gene: TRBD2; v_gene: TRBV5-1; j_gene: TRBJ2-5; abundance: many
CDR3nt: TGTGCCAGCAGCCTACAGGGTTCGGCTAACTATGGCTACACCTTC; CDR3aa: CASSLQGSANYGYTF; d_gene: NA; v_gene: TRBV7-9; j_gene: TRBJ1-2; abundance: NA
CDR3nt: TGTGCCAGCAGTGGGGGGCTCTGGACTGAAGCTTTCTTT; CDR3aa: CASSGGLWTEAFF; d_gene: NA; v_gene: TRBV28; j_gene: TRBJ1-1; abundance: NA
CDR3nt: TGTGCCAGTAGCTCTATCGGCAATGAGCAGTTCTTC; CDR3aa: CASSSIGNEQFF; d_gene: NA; v_gene: TRBV19; j_gene: TRBJ2-1; abundance: NA
CDR3nt: TGCAGCGTTGAGTTGATGCAGGGGAACACTGAAGCTTTCTTT; CDR3aa: CSVELMQGNTEAFF; d_gene: NA; v_gene: TRBV29-1; j_gene: TRBJ1-1; abundance: NA
CDR3nt: TGTGCCAGCTCACCATACGAACAGCGTCTCACTGAAGCTTTCTTT; CDR3aa: CASSPYEQRLTEAFF; d_gene: NA; v_gene: TRBV18; j_gene: TRBJ1-1; abundance: few
CDR3nt: TGTGCCAGCAGCAGTCGACAGGGCGACACCGGGGAGCTGTTTTTT; CDR3aa: CASSSRQGDTGELFF; d_gene: TRBD1; v_gene: TRBV13; j_gene: TRBJ2-2; abundance: once
CDR3nt: TGTGCCAGCAGTGAAGCGCGGTCCAGGGTATTGTCTGAAGCTTTCTTT; CDR3aa: CASSEARSRVLSEAFF; d_gene: NA; v_gene: TRBV2; j_gene: TRBJ1-1; abundance: NA
CDR3nt: TGTGCCAGCAGTCAATGGGCGCGGGACACAGATACGCAGTATTTT; CDR3aa: CASSQWARDTDTQYF; d_gene: NA; v_gene: TRBV5-6; j_gene: TRBJ2-3; abundance: NA
CDR3nt: TGTGCCAGCAGTGATCGACAACCCTACGAGCAGTACTTC; CDR3aa: CASSDRQPYEQYF; d_gene: NA; v_gene: TRBV6-1; j_gene: TRBJ2-7; abundance: NA
CDR3nt: TGCGCCAGCAGCCAAAGAGAGGGGCCGAACACTGAAGCTTTCTTT; CDR3aa: CASSQREGPNTEAFF; d_gene: NA; v_gene: TRBV4-1; j_gene: TRBJ1-1; abundance: NA
CDR3nt: TGTGCCAGCAGCGTCCACCGGGACAGGGGGTACGAGCAGTACTTC; CDR3aa: CASSVHRDRGYEQYF; d_gene: TRBD1; v_gene: TRBV11-2; j_gene: TRBJ2-7; abundance: NA
CDR3nt: TGTGCCAGCAGTTTTAGCAATCAGCCCCAGCATTTT; CDR3aa: CASSFSNQPQHF; d_gene: NA; v_gene: TRBV27; j_gene: TRBJ1-5; abundance: NA
CDR3nt: TGTGCCAGCAGAGGACAGGGAGGTCAGCCCCAGCATTTT; CDR3aa: CASRGQGGQPQHF; d_gene: TRBD1; v_gene: TRBV6-5; j_gene: TRBJ1-5; abundance: NA
CDR3nt: TGTGCCAGCGGCTACGGAGGAATCGGGAAGCAGTACTTC; CDR3aa: CASGYGGIGKQYF; d_gene: NA; v_gene: TRBV28; j_gene: TRBJ2-7; abundance: NA
CDR3nt: TGTGCCAGCAGCCGAACTAGACAAGAGACCCAGTACTTC; CDR3aa: CASSRTRQETQYF; d_gene: NA; v_gene: TRBV7-2; j_gene: TRBJ2-5; abundance: many
CDR3nt: TGTGCCAGCAGTGATCGGGGTCTGAACACCGGGGAGCTGTTTTTT; CDR3aa: CASSDRGLNTGELFF; d_gene: NA; v_gene: TRBV2; j_gene: TRBJ2-2; abundance: NA
CDR3nt: TGTGCCAGCAGTTACGGGTCTTACAGAAACACTGAAGCTTTCTTT; CDR3aa: CASSYGSYRNTEAFF; d_gene: NA; v_gene: TRBV6-5; j_gene: TRBJ1-1; abundance: NA
CDR3nt: TGCGCCAGCAGCCACGGGGTGGGGGCCCGGACTCAATCCGGCGAGCAGTACTTC; CDR3aa: CASSHGVGARTQSGEQYF; d_gene: NA; v_gene: TRBV4-3; j_gene: TRBJ2-7; abundance: NA
CDR3nt: TGTGCCAGCAGCGTAGTTTCCCGGGTTAACTATGGCTACACCTTC; CDR3aa: CASSVVSRVNYGYTF; d_gene: NA; v_gene: TRBV9; j_gene: TRBJ1-2; abundance: NA
CDR3nt: TGTGCCAGCAGTTACCCATCAGGGGGCAATCAGCCCCAGCATTTT; CDR3aa: CASSYPSGGNQPQHF; d_gene: NA; v_gene: TRBV6-5; j_gene: TRBJ1-5; abundance: NA
CDR3nt: TGTGCCAGCAGTGTCAAAGGGGGCACTGAAGCTTTCTTT; CDR3aa: CASSVKGGTEAFF; d_gene: NA; v_gene: TRBV2; j_gene: TRBJ1-1; abundance: few
CDR3nt: TGTGCCAGCAGCCCCGGGGTTTTGCCCTACAATGAGCAGTTCTTC; CDR3aa: CASSPGVLPYNEQFF; d_gene: NA; v_gene: TRBV7-8; j_gene: TRBJ2-1; abundance: NA
CDR3nt: TGTGCCAGCAGCTTACGGGCTAGCTCTCGGTCCTACAATGAGCAGTTCTTC; CDR3aa: CASSLRASSRSYNEQFF; d_gene: NA; v_gene: TRBV7-3; j_gene: TRBJ2-1; abundance: NA
CDR3nt: TGTGCCAGTAGTATAGAGGGGGACTCTGGAAACACCATATATTTT; CDR3aa: CASSIEGDSGNTIYF; d_gene: NA; v_gene: TRBV19; j_gene: TRBJ1-3; abundance: NA
CDR3nt: TGCGCCAGCAGCTTGGCTGTGACCGGGGAGCTGTTTTTT; CDR3aa: CASSLAVTGELFF; d_gene: NA; v_gene: TRBV5-1; j_gene: TRBJ2-2; abundance: NA
CDR3nt: TGTGCCAGCAGCTTAGGTCAGGGAGGCGAGCAGTACTTC; CDR3aa: CASSLGQGGEQYF; d_gene: NA; v_gene: TRBV11-2; j_gene: TRBJ2-7; abundance: few
CDR3nt: TGTGCCACCAGCAGAGATTCGCCCGGTAATTCACCCCTCCACTTT; CDR3aa: CATSRDSPGNSPLHF; d_gene: NA; v_gene: TRBV15; j_gene: TRBJ1-6; abundance: NA
CDR3nt: TGTGCCAGCAGCTTAGTCGGGGGGCTAGAGACCCAGTACTTC; CDR3aa: CASSLVGGLETQYF; d_gene: NA; v_gene: TRBV7-9; j_gene: TRBJ2-5; abundance: NA
CDR3nt: TGTGCCAGCAGCGTAGCTACAGGGAGCTCCTACAATGAGCAGTTCTTC; CDR3aa: CASSVATGSSYNEQFF; d_gene: NA; v_gene: TRBV9; j_gene: TRBJ2-1; abundance: few
CDR3nt: TGTGCCAGCAGATTACAGGGGTCCTATGGCTACACCTTC; CDR3aa: CASRLQGSYGYTF; d_gene: TRBD1; v_gene: TRBV2; j_gene: TRBJ1-2; abundance: once
CDR3nt: TGCGCCAGCAGCTTGGGCCTTGGGACAGGGTATGAAAAACTGTTTTTT; CDR3aa: CASSLGLGTGYEKLFF; d_gene: TRBD1; v_gene: TRBV5-1; j_gene: TRBJ1-4; abundance: once
CDR3nt: TGTGCCAGCAGACGGACAGGACGATCCTACGAGCAGTACTTC; CDR3aa: CASRRTGRSYEQYF; d_gene: TRBD1; v_gene: TRBV6-1; j_gene: TRBJ2-7; abundance: NA
CDR3nt: TGTGCCAGCAGTTACGCATGGGGGGGAGCCACCGGGGAGCTGTTTTTT; CDR3aa: CASSYAWGGATGELFF; d_gene: TRBD2; v_gene: TRBV6-5; j_gene: TRBJ2-2; abundance: once
CDR3nt: TGTGCCAGCAGTCGGGACAGTAATGAAAAACTGTTTTTT; CDR3aa: CASSRDSNEKLFF; d_gene: TRBD1; v_gene: TRBV5-4; j_gene: TRBJ1-4; abundance: once